A selection of T cell receptor beta chains follows, all from one sample in a study of CXCR3-negative and CXCR3-positive naive CD8 T cells. TCRdb re-called the 5' RACE reads; every CDR3 protein appears as one record, without DNA. The sample includes about 120,000 distinct CDR3 sequences. Sequencing was performed on naive CXCR3+ CD8+ T cells from blood. The source of these receptors is a human donor in good health. Some clones in this sample may be carry-over from other donors' samples. Both conserved end residues are part of each CDR3. Each record gives: J gene, CDR3 length, V gene, CDR3 protein.

J gene: TRBJ2-7; CDR3 length: 16; V gene: TRBV7-9; CDR3 protein: CASSLNIGPYTVEQYF
J gene: TRBJ1-2; CDR3 length: 14; V gene: TRBV5-5; CDR3 protein: CASSLVQGDPGYTF
J gene: TRBJ2-1; CDR3 length: 15; V gene: TRBV5-4; CDR3 protein: CASSLQLGASDEQFF
J gene: TRBJ1-6; CDR3 length: 13; V gene: TRBV27; CDR3 protein: CASREQGPSPLHF
J gene: TRBJ2-5; CDR3 length: 14; V gene: TRBV6-5; CDR3 protein: CASRSGGYQETQYF
J gene: TRBJ2-3; CDR3 length: 15; V gene: TRBV5-1; CDR3 protein: CASSLDLSSTDTQYF
J gene: TRBJ2-1; CDR3 length: 13; V gene: TRBV29-1; CDR3 protein: CSVELAGRNEQFF
J gene: TRBJ2-1; CDR3 length: 17; V gene: TRBV3-1; CDR3 protein: CASSQESGIRSYNEQFF
J gene: TRBJ2-7; CDR3 length: 17; V gene: TRBV7-2; CDR3 protein: CASSLAYSGGSSYEQYF
J gene: TRBJ1-5; CDR3 length: 13; V gene: TRBV28; CDR3 protein: CASFSPHLQPQHF
J gene: TRBJ1-1; CDR3 length: 17; V gene: TRBV7-9; CDR3 protein: CASSSPWGALEYAEAFF
J gene: TRBJ2-7; CDR3 length: 11; V gene: TRBV5-6; CDR3 protein: CASSLPYEQYF
J gene: TRBJ2-1; CDR3 length: 14; V gene: TRBV5-1; CDR3 protein: CASGSDNSYNEQFF
J gene: TRBJ2-7; CDR3 length: 16; V gene: TRBV7-9; CDR3 protein: CASSSLGGGDGGEQYF
J gene: TRBJ1-3; CDR3 length: 16; V gene: TRBV6-6; CDR3 protein: CASSYPVGDSGNTIYF